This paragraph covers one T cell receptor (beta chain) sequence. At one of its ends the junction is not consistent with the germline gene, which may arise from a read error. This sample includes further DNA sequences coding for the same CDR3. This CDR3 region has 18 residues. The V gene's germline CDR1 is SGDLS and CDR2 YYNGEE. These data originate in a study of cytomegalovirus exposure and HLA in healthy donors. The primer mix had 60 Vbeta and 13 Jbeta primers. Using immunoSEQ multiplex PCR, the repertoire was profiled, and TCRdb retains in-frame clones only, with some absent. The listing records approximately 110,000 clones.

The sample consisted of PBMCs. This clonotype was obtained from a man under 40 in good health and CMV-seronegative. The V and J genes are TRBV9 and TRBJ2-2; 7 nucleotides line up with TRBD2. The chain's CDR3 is CASSVRVRTSVGHGELFF. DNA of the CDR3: TGCGCCAGCAGCGTAAGGGTGCGAACTAGCGTAGGTCACGGGGAGCTGTTTTTT.